This T cell receptor beta chain stems from a study of immune heterogeneity within non-small cell lung tumors. By sample fraction, this clonotype is medium-sized. Its antigen is unidentified. In germline, CDR1 is WNHNN, CDR2 SYGVQD (reference sequence). Losses at the gene ends were 7 bases for V and 5 bases for J; bases not matched to a gene: 11. The CDR3 totals 15 residues. CDR3 of TCR beta was amplified by multiplex PCR that used 32 V and 13 J primers. TCRdb re-derived calls from the multiplex PCR reads in MiXCR, one entry per CDR3 protein. The sample shows approximately 6,000 distinct CDR3 sequences, about a fifth of them seen only once. Study findings and constraints: Individual patients mostly differed in their high-frequency T-cell receptor beta clonotypes. There were identical dominant CDR3 beta clonotypes recurring across tumor sites within a patient, together with site-unique high-frequency clones.

Template material for each sample was about 0.55 ug of bulk tumor genomic DNA. Each primary tumor yielded several biopsies, collected far apart from one another at surgery. The study enrolled patients with untreated, newly diagnosed non-small cell lung cancer who underwent curative surgery. Sequenced input: lung tumor tissue. The origin of this receptor is a man aged 60 to 69 with non-small cell lung cancer. The rearrangement joins TRBV10-1 to TRBJ2-7, with TRBD1 identical over 10 bases. The CDR3 is CASKDRGPLHDEQYF. The CDR3 nucleotides read TGCGCCAGCAAAGACAGGGGGCCCCTCCACGACGAGCAGTACTTC.